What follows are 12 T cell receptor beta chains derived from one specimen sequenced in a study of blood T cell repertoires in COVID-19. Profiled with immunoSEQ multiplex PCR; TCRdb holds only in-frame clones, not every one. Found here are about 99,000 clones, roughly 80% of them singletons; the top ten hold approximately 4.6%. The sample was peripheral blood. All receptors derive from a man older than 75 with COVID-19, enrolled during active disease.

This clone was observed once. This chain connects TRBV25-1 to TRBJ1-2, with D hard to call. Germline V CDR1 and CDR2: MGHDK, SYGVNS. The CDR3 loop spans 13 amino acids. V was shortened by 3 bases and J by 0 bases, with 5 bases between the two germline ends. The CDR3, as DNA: TGTGCCAGCAGTGAGGCTTCTAACTATGGCTACACCTTC. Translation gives CASSEASNYGYTF.

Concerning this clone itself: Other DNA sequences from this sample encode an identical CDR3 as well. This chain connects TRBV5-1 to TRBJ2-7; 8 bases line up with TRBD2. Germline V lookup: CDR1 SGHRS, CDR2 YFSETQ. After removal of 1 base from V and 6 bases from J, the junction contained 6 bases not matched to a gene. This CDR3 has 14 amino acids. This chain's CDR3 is CASSLQAGDPEQYF. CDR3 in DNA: TGCGCCAGCAGCTTGCAAGCGGGAGACCCCGAGCAGTACTTC. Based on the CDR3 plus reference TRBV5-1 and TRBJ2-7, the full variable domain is KAGVTQTPRYLIKTRGQQVTLSCSPISGHRSVSWYQQTPGQGLQFLFEYFSETQRNKGNFPGRFSGRQFSNSRSEMNVSTLELGDSALYLCASSLQAGDPEQYFGPGTRLTVT.

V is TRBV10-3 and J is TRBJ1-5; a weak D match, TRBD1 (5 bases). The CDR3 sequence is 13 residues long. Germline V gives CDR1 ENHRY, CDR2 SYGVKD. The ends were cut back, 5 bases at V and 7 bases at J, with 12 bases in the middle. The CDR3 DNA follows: TGTGCCATCAGTTCCCAGGGTGGGCAGCCCCAGCATTTT. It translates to CAISSQGGQPQHF.

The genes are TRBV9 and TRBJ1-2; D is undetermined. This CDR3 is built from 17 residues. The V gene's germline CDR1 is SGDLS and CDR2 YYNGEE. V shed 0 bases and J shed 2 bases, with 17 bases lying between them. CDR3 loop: CASSVAVAGPLNYGYTF. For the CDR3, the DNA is TGTGCCAGCAGCGTAGCGGTCGCGGGCCCTCTCAACTATGGCTACACCTTC.

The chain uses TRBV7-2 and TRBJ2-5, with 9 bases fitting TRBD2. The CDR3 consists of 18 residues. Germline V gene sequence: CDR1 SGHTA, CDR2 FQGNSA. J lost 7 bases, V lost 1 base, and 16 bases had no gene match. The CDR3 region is CASSLELAGSGGGMTQYF. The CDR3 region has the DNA TGTGCCAGCAGCTTAGAACTAGCGGGCTCCGGGGGGGGTATGACCCAGTACTTC.

CDR3 in DNA: TGCGCCAGCAGCCAATCCACTATACGGGACAGGGTCGACGGGGAGCTGTTTTTT. Translated: CASSQSTIRDRVDGELFF. The chain uses TRBV4-3 and TRBJ2-2, with 9 positions matching TRBD1. The V segment lost 2 bases and the J segment 7 bases; nucleotides outside the gene matches: 14. The CDR3 runs to 18 residues. The germline gives CDR1 LGHNA, CDR2 YSLEER.

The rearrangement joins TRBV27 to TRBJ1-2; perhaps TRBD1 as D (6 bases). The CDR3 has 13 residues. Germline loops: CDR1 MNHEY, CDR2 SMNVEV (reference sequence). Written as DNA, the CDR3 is TGTGGCTCTGGCCAGGGGAGAAACTATGGCTACACCTTC. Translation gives CGSGQGRNYGYTF.

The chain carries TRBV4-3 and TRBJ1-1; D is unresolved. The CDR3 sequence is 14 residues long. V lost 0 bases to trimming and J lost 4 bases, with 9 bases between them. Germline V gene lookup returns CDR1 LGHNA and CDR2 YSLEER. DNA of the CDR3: TGCGCCAGCAGCCAAGATCGGGGATCCACTGAAGCTTTCTTT. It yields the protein CASSQDRGSTEAFF.

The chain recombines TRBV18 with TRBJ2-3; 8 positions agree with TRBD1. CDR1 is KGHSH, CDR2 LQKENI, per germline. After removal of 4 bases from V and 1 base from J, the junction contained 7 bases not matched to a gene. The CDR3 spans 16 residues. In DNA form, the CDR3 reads TGTGCCAGCTCACTAACTGGACAGGGTGGCACAGATACGCAGTATTTT. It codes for CASSLTGQGGTDTQYF.

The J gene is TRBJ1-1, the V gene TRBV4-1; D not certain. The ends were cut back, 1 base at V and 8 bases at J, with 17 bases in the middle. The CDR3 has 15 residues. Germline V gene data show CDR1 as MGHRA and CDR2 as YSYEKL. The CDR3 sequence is CASSQVPTPSDEAFF. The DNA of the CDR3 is TGCGCCAGCAGCCAAGTACCGACACCTTCTGACGAAGCTTTCTTT.

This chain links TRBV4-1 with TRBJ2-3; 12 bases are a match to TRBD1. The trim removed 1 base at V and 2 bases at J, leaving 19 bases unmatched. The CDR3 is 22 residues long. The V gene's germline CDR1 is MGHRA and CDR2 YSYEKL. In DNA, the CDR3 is TGCGCCAGCAGCCAAGCGAGAAAACGGCCGGGACAGGGGGCCTATTTCACAGATACGCAGTATTTT. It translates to CASSQARKRPGQGAYFTDTQYF.

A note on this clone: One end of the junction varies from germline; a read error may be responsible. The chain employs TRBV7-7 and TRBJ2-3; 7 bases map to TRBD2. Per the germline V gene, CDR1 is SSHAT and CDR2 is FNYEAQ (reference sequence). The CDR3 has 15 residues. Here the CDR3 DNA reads TGTGCTAGCAGCTTAGAGGCGGGGGGCACAGATACGCAGTATTTT. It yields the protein CASSLEAGGTDTQYF. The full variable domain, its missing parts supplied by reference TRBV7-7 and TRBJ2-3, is GAGVSQSPRYKVTKRGQDVTLRCDPISSHATLYWYQQALGQGPEFLTYFNYEAQPDKSGLPSDRFSAERPEGSISTLTIQRTEQRDSAMYRCASSLEAGGTDTQYFGPGTRLTVL.